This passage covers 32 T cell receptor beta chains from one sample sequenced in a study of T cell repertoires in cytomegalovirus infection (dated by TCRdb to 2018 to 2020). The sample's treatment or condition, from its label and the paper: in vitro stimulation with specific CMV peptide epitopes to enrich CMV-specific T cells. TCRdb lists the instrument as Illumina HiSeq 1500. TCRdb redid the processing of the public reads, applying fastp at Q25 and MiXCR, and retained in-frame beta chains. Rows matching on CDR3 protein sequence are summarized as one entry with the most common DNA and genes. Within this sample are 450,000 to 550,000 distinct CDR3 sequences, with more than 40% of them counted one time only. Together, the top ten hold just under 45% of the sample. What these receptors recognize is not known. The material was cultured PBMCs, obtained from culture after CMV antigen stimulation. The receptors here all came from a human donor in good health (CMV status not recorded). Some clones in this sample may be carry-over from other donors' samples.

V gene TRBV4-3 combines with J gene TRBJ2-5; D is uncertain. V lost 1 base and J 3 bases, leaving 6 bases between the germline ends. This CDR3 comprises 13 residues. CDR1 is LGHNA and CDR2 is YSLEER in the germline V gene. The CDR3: CASSQVYKETQYF. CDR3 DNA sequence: TGCGCCAGCAGCCAAGTCTACAAAGAGACCCAGTACTTC.

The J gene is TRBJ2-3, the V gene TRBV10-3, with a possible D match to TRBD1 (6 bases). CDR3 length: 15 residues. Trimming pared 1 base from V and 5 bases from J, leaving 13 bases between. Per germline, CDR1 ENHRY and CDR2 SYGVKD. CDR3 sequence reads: CAISEFGGQLDTQYF. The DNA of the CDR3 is TGTGCCATCAGTGAGTTTGGGGGCCAGTTAGATACGCAGTATTTT.

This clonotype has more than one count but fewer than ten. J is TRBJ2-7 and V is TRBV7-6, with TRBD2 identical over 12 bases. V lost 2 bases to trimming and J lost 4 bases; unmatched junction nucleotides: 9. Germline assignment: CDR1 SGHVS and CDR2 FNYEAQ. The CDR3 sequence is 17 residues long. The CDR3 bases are TGTGCCAGCAGCTTAACTAGCGGGGGGCCCGCCCGGTACGAGCAGTACTTC. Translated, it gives CASSLTSGGPARYEQYF.

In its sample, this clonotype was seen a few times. CDR3 in DNA: TGTGCCAGCAGGGGGAGTGGAGGCGGTTACAATGAGCAGTTCTTC. It encodes CASRGSGGGYNEQFF. V usage is TRBV27 and J usage is TRBJ2-1; D may be TRBD2 (5 bases). V dropped 6 bases and J dropped 4 bases, with 16 bases sitting between them. CDR3 size: 15 residues. Germline CDR1 MNHEY, CDR2 SMNVEV (reference sequence).

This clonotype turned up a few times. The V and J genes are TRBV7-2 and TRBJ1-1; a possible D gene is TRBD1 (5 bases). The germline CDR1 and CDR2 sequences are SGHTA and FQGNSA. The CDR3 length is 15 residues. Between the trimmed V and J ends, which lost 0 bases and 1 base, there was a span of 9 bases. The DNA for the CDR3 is TGTGCCAGCAGCTTAGCGATGGGGCGGAACACTGAAGCTTTCTTT. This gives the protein CASSLAMGRNTEAFF.

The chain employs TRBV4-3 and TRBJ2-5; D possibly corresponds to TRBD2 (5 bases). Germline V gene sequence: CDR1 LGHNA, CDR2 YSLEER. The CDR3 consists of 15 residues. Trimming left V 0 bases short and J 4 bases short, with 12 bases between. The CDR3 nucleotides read TGCGCCAGCAGCCAAGATGCGGGCCCAAGAGAGACCCAGTACTTC. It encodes CASSQDAGPRETQYF.

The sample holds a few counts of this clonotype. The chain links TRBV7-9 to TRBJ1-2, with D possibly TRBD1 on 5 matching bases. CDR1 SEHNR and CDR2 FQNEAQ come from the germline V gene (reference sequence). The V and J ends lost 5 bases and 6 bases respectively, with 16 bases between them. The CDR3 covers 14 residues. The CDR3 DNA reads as TGTGCCAGCAGCCCGTGGGGGGATTATCATGGCTACACCTTC. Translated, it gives CASSPWGDYHGYTF.

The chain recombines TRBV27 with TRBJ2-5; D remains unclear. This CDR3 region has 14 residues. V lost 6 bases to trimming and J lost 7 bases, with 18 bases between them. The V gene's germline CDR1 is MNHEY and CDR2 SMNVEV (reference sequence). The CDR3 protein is CASRSLSTRGTQYF. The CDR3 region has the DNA TGTGCCAGCAGGAGCCTTAGCACAAGAGGGACCCAGTACTTC.

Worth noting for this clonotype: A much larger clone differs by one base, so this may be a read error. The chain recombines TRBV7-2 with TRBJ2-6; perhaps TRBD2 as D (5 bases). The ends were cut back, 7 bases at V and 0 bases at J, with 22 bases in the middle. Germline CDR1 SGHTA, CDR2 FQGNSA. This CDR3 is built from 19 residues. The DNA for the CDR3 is TGTGCCAGCACCGAGGAACCGGGAAAAATCATCTCTGGGGCCAACGTCCTGACTTTC. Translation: CASTEEPGKIISGANVLTF.

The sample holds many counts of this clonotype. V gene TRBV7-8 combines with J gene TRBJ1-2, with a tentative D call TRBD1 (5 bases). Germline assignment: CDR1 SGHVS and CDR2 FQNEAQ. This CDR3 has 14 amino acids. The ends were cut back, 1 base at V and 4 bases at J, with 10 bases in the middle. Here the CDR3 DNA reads TGTGCCAGCAGCTTAGTAAGGGGTAGCTATGGCTACACCTTC. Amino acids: CASSLVRGSYGYTF.

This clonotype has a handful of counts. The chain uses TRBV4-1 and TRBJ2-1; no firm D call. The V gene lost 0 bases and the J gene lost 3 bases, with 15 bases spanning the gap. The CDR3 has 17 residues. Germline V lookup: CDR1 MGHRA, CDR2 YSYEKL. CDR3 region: CASSQDLLRLGYNEQFF. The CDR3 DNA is TGCGCCAGCAGCCAAGATCTATTGCGGCTAGGCTACAATGAGCAGTTCTTC.

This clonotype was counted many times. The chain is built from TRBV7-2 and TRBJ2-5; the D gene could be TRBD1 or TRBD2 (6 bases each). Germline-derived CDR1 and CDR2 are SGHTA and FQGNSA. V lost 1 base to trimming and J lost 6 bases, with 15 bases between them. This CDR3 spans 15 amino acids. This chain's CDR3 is CASSLGGGGGKTQYF. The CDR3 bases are TGTGCCAGCAGCTTAGGTGGCGGAGGGGGTAAGACCCAGTACTTC.

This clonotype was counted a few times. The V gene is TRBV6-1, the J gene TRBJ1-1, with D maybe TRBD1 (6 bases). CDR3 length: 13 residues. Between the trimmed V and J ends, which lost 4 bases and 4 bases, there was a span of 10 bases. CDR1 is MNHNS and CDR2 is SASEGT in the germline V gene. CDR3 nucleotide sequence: TGTGCCAGCAGTGTCTTCAGGGGCACTGAAGCTTTCTTT. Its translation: CASSVFRGTEAFF.

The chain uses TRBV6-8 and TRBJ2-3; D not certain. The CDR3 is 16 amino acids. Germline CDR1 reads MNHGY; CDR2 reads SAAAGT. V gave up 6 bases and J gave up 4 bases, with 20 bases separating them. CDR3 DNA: TGTGCCAGCAGCCTCGGTCTCCGAGCCGACTCAGATACGCAGTATTTT. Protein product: CASSLGLRADSDTQYF.

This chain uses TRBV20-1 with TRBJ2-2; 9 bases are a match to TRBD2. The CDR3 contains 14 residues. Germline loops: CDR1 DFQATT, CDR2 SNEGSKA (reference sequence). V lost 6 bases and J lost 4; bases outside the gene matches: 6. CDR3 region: CSAQSGGPTGELFF. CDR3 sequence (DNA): TGCAGTGCGCAAAGCGGGGGGCCCACCGGGGAGCTGTTTTTT.

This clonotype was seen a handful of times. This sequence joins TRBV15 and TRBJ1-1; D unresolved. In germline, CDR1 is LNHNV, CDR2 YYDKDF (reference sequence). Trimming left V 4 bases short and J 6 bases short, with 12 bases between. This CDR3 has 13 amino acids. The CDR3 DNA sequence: TGTGCCACCAGCACTGGCCTTAGGGCTGAAGCTTTCTTT. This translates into CATSTGLRAEAFF.

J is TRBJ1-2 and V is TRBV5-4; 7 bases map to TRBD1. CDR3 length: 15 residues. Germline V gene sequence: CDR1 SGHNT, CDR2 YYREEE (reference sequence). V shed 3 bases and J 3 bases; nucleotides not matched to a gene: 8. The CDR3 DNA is TGTGCCAGCAGCTCTACCCCCGGGACAGACTATGGCTACACCTTC. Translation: CASSSTPGTDYGYTF. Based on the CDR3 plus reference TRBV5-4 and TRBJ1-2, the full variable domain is ETGVTQSPTHLIKTRGQQVTLRCSSQSGHNTVSWYQQALGQGPQFIFQYYREEENGRGNFPPRFSGLQFPNYSSELNVNALELDDSALYLCASSSTPGTDYGYTFGSGTRLTVV.

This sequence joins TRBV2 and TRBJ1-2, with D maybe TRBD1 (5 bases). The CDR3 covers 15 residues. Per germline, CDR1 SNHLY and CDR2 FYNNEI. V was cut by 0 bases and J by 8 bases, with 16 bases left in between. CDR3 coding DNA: TGTGCCAGCAGTGAAGCATCATTCGGGGGAGACGGCTACACCTTC. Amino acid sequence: CASSEASFGGDGYTF.

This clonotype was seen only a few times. This CDR3 reads CASSPRTGGEETQYF. DNA of the CDR3: TGTGCCAGCTCACCCCGGACAGGTGGGGAAGAGACCCAGTACTTC. V usage is TRBV18 and J usage is TRBJ2-5, with 7 positions matching TRBD1. After removal of 3 bases from V and 3 bases from J, the junction contained 7 bases not matched to a gene. The length of the CDR3 is 15 residues. Germline assignment: CDR1 KGHSH and CDR2 LQKENI.

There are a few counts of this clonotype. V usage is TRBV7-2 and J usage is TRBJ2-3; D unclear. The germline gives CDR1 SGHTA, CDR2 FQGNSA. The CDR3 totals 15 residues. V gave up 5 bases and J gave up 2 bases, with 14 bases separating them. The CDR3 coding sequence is TGTGCCAGCAGCGAAAACCGGGCCCACACAGATACGCAGTATTTT. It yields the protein CASSENRAHTDTQYF.

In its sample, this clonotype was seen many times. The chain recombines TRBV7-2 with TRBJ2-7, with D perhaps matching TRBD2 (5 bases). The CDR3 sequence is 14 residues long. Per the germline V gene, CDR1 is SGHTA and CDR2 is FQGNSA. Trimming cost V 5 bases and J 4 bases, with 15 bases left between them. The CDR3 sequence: CASSPSAGGYEQYF. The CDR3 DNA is TGTGCCAGCAGCCCGAGCGCGGGCGGTTACGAGCAGTACTTC.

The CDR3 reads CASSIRTPGQIYYTF. The CDR3 DNA reads TGTGCCAGCAGCATCAGAACTCCGGGACAAATTTACTACACCTTC. This rearrangement joins TRBV7-6 to TRBJ1-2; tentatively, D is TRBD1 (6 bases). The germline CDR1 and CDR2 sequences are SGHVS and FNYEAQ. This CDR3 has 15 residues. The V gene lost 5 bases and the J gene lost 10 bases, with 23 bases spanning the gap.

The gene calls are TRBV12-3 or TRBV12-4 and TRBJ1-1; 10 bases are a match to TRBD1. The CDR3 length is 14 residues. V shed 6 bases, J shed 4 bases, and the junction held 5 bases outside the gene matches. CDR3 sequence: CASSPGQGCTEAFF. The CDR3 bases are TGTGCCAGCAGCCCGGGACAGGGGTGCACTGAAGCTTTCTTT.

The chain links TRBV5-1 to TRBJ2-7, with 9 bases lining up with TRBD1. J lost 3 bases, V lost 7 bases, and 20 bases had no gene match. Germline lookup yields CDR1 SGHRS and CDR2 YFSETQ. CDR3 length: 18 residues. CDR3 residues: CASHEQLRTGDSYYEQYF. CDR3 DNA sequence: TGCGCCAGCCACGAACAATTACGGACAGGGGACTCTTACTACGAGCAGTACTTC.

Written as DNA, the CDR3 is TGTGCCAGGGAGGACAGGGAAAAAATGAACACTGAAGCTTTCTTT. This sequence encodes CAREDREKMNTEAFF. The rearrangement links TRBV2 to TRBJ1-1; 8 bases are a match to TRBD1. Germline values: CDR1 SNHLY, CDR2 FYNNEI. With V trimmed by 9 bases and J by 0 bases, 9 bases remained unmatched. CDR3 length: 15 amino acids.

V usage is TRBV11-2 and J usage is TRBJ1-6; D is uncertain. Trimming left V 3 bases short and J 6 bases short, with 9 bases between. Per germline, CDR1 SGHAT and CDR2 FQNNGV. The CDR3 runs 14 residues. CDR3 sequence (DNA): TGTGCCAGCAGCTTTCCAGGCTCTAATTCACCCCTCCACTTT. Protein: CASSFPGSNSPLHF. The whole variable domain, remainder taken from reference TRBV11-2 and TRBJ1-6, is EAGVAQSPRYKIIEKRQSVAFWCNPISGHATLYWYQQILGQGPKLLIQFQNNGVVDDSQLPKDRFSAERLKGVDSTLKIQPAKLEDSAVYLCASSFPGSNSPLHFGNGTRLTVT.

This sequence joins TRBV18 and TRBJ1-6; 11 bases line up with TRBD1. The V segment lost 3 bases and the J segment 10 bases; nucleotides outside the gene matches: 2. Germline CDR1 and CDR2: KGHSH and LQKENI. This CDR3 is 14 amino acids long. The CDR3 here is CASSPDRGRSPLHF. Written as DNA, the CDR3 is TGTGCCAGCTCACCGGACAGGGGGCGATCACCCCTCCACTTT.

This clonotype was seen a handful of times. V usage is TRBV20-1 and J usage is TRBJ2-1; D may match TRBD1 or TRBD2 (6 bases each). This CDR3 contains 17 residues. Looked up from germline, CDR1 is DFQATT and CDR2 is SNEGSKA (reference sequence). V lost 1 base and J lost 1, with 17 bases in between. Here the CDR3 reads CSARVRGGKWSYNEQFF. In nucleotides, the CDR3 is TGCAGTGCTAGAGTTAGAGGGGGGAAGTGGTCCTACAATGAGCAGTTCTTC.

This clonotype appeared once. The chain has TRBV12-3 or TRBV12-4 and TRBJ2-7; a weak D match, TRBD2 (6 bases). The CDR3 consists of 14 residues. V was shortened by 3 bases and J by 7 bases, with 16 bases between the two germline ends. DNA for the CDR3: TGTGCCAGCAGTTTTGGCGGGAACCCATTTGAGCAGTACTTC. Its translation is CASSFGGNPFEQYF.

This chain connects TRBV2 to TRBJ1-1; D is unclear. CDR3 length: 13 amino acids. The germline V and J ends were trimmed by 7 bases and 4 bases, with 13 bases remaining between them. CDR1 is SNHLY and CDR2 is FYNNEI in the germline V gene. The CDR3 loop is CASKEGRSTEAFF. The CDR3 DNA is TGTGCCAGCAAGGAGGGTAGAAGCACTGAAGCTTTCTTT.

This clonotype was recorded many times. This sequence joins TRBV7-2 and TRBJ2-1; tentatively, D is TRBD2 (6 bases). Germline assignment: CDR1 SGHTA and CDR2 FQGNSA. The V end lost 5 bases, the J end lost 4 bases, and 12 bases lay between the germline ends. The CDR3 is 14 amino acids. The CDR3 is CASSPIAAYNEQFF. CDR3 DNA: TGTGCCAGCAGCCCCATAGCGGCATACAATGAGCAGTTCTTC.

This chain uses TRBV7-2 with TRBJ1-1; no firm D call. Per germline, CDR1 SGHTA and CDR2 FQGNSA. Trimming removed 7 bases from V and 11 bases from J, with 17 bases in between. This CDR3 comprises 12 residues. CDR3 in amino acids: CASNHPGRMAFF. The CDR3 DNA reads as TGTGCCAGCAACCACCCCGGCCGGATGGCTTTCTTT.